What follows is one T cell receptor (beta chain) and its context. The target antigen is unknown. The same CDR3 is also encoded by other DNA sequences in this sample. The sample belongs to a study of shared clonotypes between healthy human individuals. Study details: Used for every donor were three CD4 naive, three CD4 memory, two CD8 naive and one CD8 memory plate. General study results and limits: Non-shared clonotypes showed lower generation probabilities than clonotypes common to all four donors. Naive subsets tended to show greater estimated richness than memory subsets.

Partitioning of CD4+ cells yielded a CD45RA+ naive subset and a CD45RA-negative memory subset. The CDR3 consists of 14 residues. V dropped 0 bases and J dropped 3 bases, with 9 bases sitting between them. Per the germline V gene, CDR1 is MGHRA and CDR2 is YSYEKL. The method was immunoSEQ multiplex PCR; TCRdb's version includes in-frame clones alone and lacks a portion of them. The table shows about 680,000 clones, with about three quarters occurring only once. This chain uses TRBV4-1 with TRBJ2-7, with D unclear. The specimen sequenced was memory CD4+ T cells sorted from blood. The subset was: CD45RA-negative fraction. The TCR comes from a woman aged 25 to 39 in good health. CDR3 amino acids: CASSQDPGLYEQYF. The CDR3 DNA sequence: TGCGCCAGCAGCCAAGACCCGGGCCTCTACGAGCAGTACTTC.